This T cell receptor (beta chain) appears in the sequencing data of a study of blood T cell repertoires in COVID-19. About the research overall: Samples taken during acute and convalescent COVID-19 were collected in the United States, Italy and Spain. T cells, B-cell-depleted T cells, or PBMCs provided the cDNA or gDNA that served as material.

Authors' processing steps: Researchers report that nucleated cell counts were estimated from reference gene primer amplification. Clones were sequenced by immunoSEQ multiplex PCR, and TCRdb holds only the in-frame ones, with some missing. The D gene and trimming were derived from the DNA, and the V and J assignments and clone size from that table. The sample lists under 300,000 clones; nearly 85% were seen once. The CDR3 sequence is 17 residues long. V was clipped by 0 bases and J by 5 bases; unmatched bases: 8. Germline CDR1 SGDLS, CDR2 YYNGEE. Specimen: peripheral blood. The clonotype was recovered from a human donor in a cohort sampled during active COVID-19. The chain combines TRBV9 with TRBJ2-2, with 9 positions matching TRBD1. This CDR3 is CASSVAGQGLGTGELFF. As DNA, the CDR3 is TGTGCCAGCAGCGTAGCGGGACAGGGTTTAGGTACCGGGGAGCTGTTTTTT.